Listed below are T cell receptor beta chains from one sample, sequenced in a study of Ad26.COV2.S vaccination and SARS-CoV-2 variants. Assay used: immunoSEQ multiplex PCR; TCRdb lists only in-frame clones, some missing. The top ten clones hold more than 9% of a sample with 400,000 to 450,000 clones, 80% to 95% of them seen once. The specimen comprised peripheral blood, sampled in a trial of Ad26.COV2.S vaccine versus placebo. The source is a person aged 18-65 years who received the Ad26.COV2.S COVID-19 vaccine or a placebo. CDR3s include the opening cysteine and the closing phenylalanine or tryptophan. Each record gives: clone size, V gene, D gene, J gene, CDR3 DNA, CDR3 protein. A D gene is named only where the DNA matches it firmly. Expanded clones are given a class, and other clones once, few, many or no size at all.

NA,TRBV6-4,NA,TRBJ1-5,TGTGCCAGCAGTGACCCCCGGCGCACTTACAACAGGGTAGGTCGCAATCAGCCCCAGCATTTT,CASSDPRRTYNRVGRNQPQHF
NA,TRBV24-1,TRBD1,TRBJ2-7,TGTGCCACCAGTGACGGGGACAGGGTTGGCCGGTTGCGGTACTTC,CATSDGDRVGRLRYF
few,TRBV30,NA,TRBJ1-3,TGTGCCTGGAGTGCTTTTCTCGGCGCTGGAAACACCATATATTTT,CAWSAFLGAGNTIYF
NA,TRBV6-5,TRBD2,TRBJ2-7,TGTGCCAGCAGGTTCGGGACTAGCGGGAACAACGAGCAGTACTTC,CASRFGTSGNNEQYF
NA,TRBV10-2,NA,TRBJ1-3,TGCGCCAGCAGTGAGTCGGCCCCAGGGGACTCTGGAAACACCATATATTTT,CASSESAPGDSGNTIYF
few,TRBV2,TRBD2,TRBJ2-1,TGTGCCAGCATTACTAGCGGGAGGGCCGATGAGCAGTTCTTC,CASITSGRADEQFF
NA,TRBV6-2/TRBV6-3,NA,TRBJ2-3,TGTGCCAGCAGTTACCGGCCAGGGGATTCCACAGATACGCAGTATTTT,CASSYRPGDSTDTQYF
few,TRBV7-2,TRBD1,TRBJ1-3,TGTGCCAGCAGCTCCACAGGGGCCTCTGGAAACACCATATATTTT,CASSSTGASGNTIYF
NA,TRBV9,NA,TRBJ2-3,TGTGCCAGCAGCGTTCTGGGGAGACCGAGCACAGATACGCAGTATTTT,CASSVLGRPSTDTQYF
NA,TRBV20-1,NA,TRBJ2-3,TGCAGTGCTAGTTTAGAGGTGAGGGCCGGGGATACGCAGTATTTT,CSASLEVRAGDTQYF
NA,TRBV19,TRBD2,TRBJ2-7,TGTGCCATTTCGGAGACTAGCGGGAACGGCGAGCAGTACTTC,CAISETSGNGEQYF
once,TRBV7-2,NA,TRBJ1-5,TGTGCCAGCAGCTTAGGTGGGATTAGCAATCAGCCCCAGCATTTT,CASSLGGISNQPQHF
NA,TRBV3-1/TRBV3-2,NA,TRBJ1-2,TGTGCCAGCAGCCAATCCTGGGGATTTAACTATGGCTACACCTTC,CASSQSWGFNYGYTF
NA,TRBV4-3,TRBD1,TRBJ1-1,TGCGCCAGCAGCCAAGATTTGGTGTATGGGACAGGGGGCTTGGACACTGAAGCTTTCTTT,CASSQDLVYGTGGLDTEAFF
NA,TRBV5-8,TRBD2,TRBJ2-3,TGTGCCAGCAGCTTCGGCGGGAGAGATACGCAGTATTTT,CASSFGGRDTQYF
NA,TRBV7-9,NA,TRBJ2-1,TGTGCCAGCAGCTTAGCCGGGCACTCAGATGAGCAGTTCTTC,CASSLAGHSDEQFF
NA,TRBV5-1,TRBD1,TRBJ2-7,TGCGCCAGCAGCTTGGGACAGGGGAATAACGAGCAGTACTTC,CASSLGQGNNEQYF
NA,TRBV28,NA,TRBJ1-5,TGTGCCAGCAGCCCAGGGTCTTTTCGCAATCAGCCCCAGCATTTT,CASSPGSFRNQPQHF
NA,TRBV7-6,NA,TRBJ2-2,TGTGCCAGCAGCGTACTCAAGCTCGGGGAGCTGTTTTTT,CASSVLKLGELFF
NA,TRBV4-3,TRBD1,TRBJ1-4,TGCGCCAGCAGCCCGAGGCCGGGACAGGTTAATGAAAAACTGTTTTTT,CASSPRPGQVNEKLFF
NA,TRBV13,NA,TRBJ2-1,TGTGCCAGCAGCTTAAACTACCCCGAGCAGTTCTTC,CASSLNYPEQFF
NA,TRBV27,NA,TRBJ1-6,TGTGCCAGCAGTTTAAATGGCTATAATTCACCCCTCCACTTT,CASSLNGYNSPLHF
NA,TRBV15,NA,TRBJ1-5,TGTGCCACCAGCAGAGATGCAAGCAATCAGCCCCAGCATTTT,CATSRDASNQPQHF
NA,TRBV7-3,TRBD2,TRBJ2-3,TGTGCCAGCAGCTTAAAGCGGGAGCGGGTAGATACGCAGTATTTT,CASSLKRERVDTQYF
NA,TRBV6-5,NA,TRBJ1-2,TGTGCCAGCAGTATCACAAGGCGATCTAACTATGGCTACACCTTC,CASSITRRSNYGYTF
NA,TRBV29-1,NA,TRBJ2-7,TGCAGCGTTGAAGTGCAGGGAATGATCGAGCAGTACTTC,CSVEVQGMIEQYF
NA,TRBV28,NA,TRBJ1-1,TGTGCCAGCAGCCCGGTCTTCGCTGAAGCTTTCTTT,CASSPVFAEAFF
NA,TRBV11-2,NA,TRBJ1-5,TGTGCCAGCAGGGGGGGTTGGAATCAGCCCCAGCATTTT,CASRGGWNQPQHF
NA,TRBV9,NA,TRBJ1-6,TGTGCCAGCAGCGTAGAGGCCCTGAGGGGTTCACCCCTCCACTTT,CASSVEALRGSPLHF
NA,TRBV3-1/TRBV3-2,TRBD1,TRBJ2-1,TGTGCCAGCAGCCACACCGGGACAGGGGCCAATGAGCAGTTCTTC,CASSHTGTGANEQFF
NA,TRBV7-9,NA,TRBJ2-7,TGTGCCAGCAGCTCAAAACGCGGGCACAACTACGAGCAGTACTTC,CASSSKRGHNYEQYF
NA,TRBV5-6,TRBD1,TRBJ2-5,TGTGCCAGCAGCGTCCGGGACAGTGCCGAAGAGACCCAGTACTTC,CASSVRDSAEETQYF
NA,TRBV27,NA,TRBJ1-5,TGTGCCACCGGGGGGAATAGCAATCAGCCCCAGCATTTT,CATGGNSNQPQHF
NA,TRBV18,TRBD2,TRBJ2-7,TGTGCCAGCTCACGATCGGGCGGGAGGTACGAGCAGTACTTC,CASSRSGGRYEQYF
NA,TRBV5-1,NA,TRBJ2-5,TGCGCCAGCAGCTTGGTGGCTAGCAGGGAGACCCAGTACTTC,CASSLVASRETQYF
NA,TRBV5-8,NA,TRBJ1-1,TGTGCCAGCAACAACCGGCAGGGTCGAGCTGAAGCTTTCTTT,CASNNRQGRAEAFF
NA,TRBV4-3,NA,TRBJ1-5,TGCGCCAGCAGCCAAGATGTGGGTTATAGCAATCAGCCCCAGCATTTT,CASSQDVGYSNQPQHF
NA,TRBV5-8,NA,TRBJ1-2,TGTGCCAGCAGCTGGGACACACACTATGGCTACACCTTC,CASSWDTHYGYTF
once,TRBV3-1/TRBV3-2,NA,TRBJ1-1,TGTGCCAGCAGCCAAAGGGACGGGGGGGACACTGAAGCTTTCTTT,CASSQRDGGDTEAFF
NA,TRBV11-2,NA,TRBJ1-3,TGTGCCAGCAGCTTCTACCCGAACCCGACAGGAGCAGGAAACACCATATATTTT,CASSFYPNPTGAGNTIYF
NA,TRBV6-5,TRBD1,TRBJ2-7,TGTGCCAGCAGTTTAACCCCGGGACAGGGGGCCTACGAGCAGTACTTC,CASSLTPGQGAYEQYF
NA,TRBV5-6,NA,TRBJ1-1,TGTGCCAGCAGCTTGAGGGGTCGTTACACTGAAGCTTTCTTT,CASSLRGRYTEAFF
NA,TRBV6-1,NA,TRBJ1-2,TGTGCCAGCAGTGAATGGACAGCCCCAGCCAGCTACACCTTC,CASSEWTAPASYTF
NA,TRBV15,NA,TRBJ2-2,TGTGCCACCAGCAGGACGGGGAACACCGGGGAGCTGTTTTTT,CATSRTGNTGELFF
NA,TRBV6-2/TRBV6-3,TRBD1,TRBJ1-1,TGTGCCAGCAGCCAGACAGGGGCCGGGAACACTGAAGCTTTCTTT,CASSQTGAGNTEAFF
NA,TRBV7-7,TRBD2,TRBJ2-4,TGTGCTAGCACCCCCAGCATCGCGGGAGCCGGGTTTCGGTACTTC,CASTPSIAGAGFRYF
NA,TRBV28,TRBD1,TRBJ2-7,TGTGCCAGCAGTCAAGGACAGGGAGGCTACGAGCAGTACTTC,CASSQGQGGYEQYF
NA,TRBV5-4,NA,TRBJ2-7,TGTGCCAGCAGCGACGGACAGTTAGTTAGCTCCTACGAGCAGTACTTC,CASSDGQLVSSYEQYF
NA,TRBV7-3,NA,TRBJ2-3,TGTGCCAGCAGCTTAAGGTCGGGAGAGGCCTCAGATACGCAGTATTTT,CASSLRSGEASDTQYF
NA,TRBV7-2,NA,TRBJ1-2,TGTGCCAGCAGCACACCTGGGGGCACCTATGGCTACACCTTC,CASSTPGGTYGYTF
NA,TRBV7-6,NA,TRBJ2-5,TGTGCCAGCAGCTTTGGGACATGGGGTTTTATGGCCCAGTACTTC,CASSFGTWGFMAQYF
NA,TRBV21-1,NA,TRBJ2-7,TGTGCCAGCAGCCACTCTAACGGCGAGCAGTACTTC,CASSHSNGEQYF
NA,TRBV7-9,NA,TRBJ2-1,TGTGCCAGCAGCTTCCTCTTCTCCGGCAGGGACAATGAGCAGTTCTTC,CASSFLFSGRDNEQFF
NA,TRBV6-4,NA,TRBJ2-7,TGTGCCAGCAGTGAGTCGTACTTC,CASSESYF
NA,TRBV19,TRBD2,TRBJ2-1,TGTGCCAGTAGTCCGGGACTAGCGGTCTCCTACAATGAGCAGTTCTTC,CASSPGLAVSYNEQFF
once,TRBV20-1,NA,TRBJ2-2,TGCAGTGCTAGTGGATCAGGGGCGAGGGCCGGGGAGCTGTTTTTT,CSASGSGARAGELFF
NA,TRBV15,TRBD2,TRBJ2-1,TGTGCCACCAGCCACAGTAGCGGGAGGCCCTACAATGAGCAGTTCTTC,CATSHSSGRPYNEQFF